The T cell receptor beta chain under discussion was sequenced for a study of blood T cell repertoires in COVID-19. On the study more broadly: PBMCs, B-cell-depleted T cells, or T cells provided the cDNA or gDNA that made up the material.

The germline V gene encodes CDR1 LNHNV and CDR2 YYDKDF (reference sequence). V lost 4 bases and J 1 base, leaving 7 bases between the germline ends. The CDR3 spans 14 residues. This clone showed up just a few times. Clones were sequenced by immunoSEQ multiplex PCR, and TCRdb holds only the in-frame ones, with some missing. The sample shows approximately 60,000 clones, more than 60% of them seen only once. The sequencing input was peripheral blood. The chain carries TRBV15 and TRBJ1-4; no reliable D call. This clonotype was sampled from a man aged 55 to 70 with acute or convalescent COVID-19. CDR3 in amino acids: CATSTGVTNEKLFF. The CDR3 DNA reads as TGTGCCACCAGCACCGGGGTAACTAATGAAAAACTGTTTTTT. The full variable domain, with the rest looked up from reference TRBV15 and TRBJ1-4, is DAMVIQNPRYQVTQFGKPVTLSCSQTLNHNVMYWYQQKSSQAPKLLFHYYDKDFNNEADTPDNFQSRRPNTSFCFLDIRSPGLGDTAMYLCATSTGVTNEKLFFGSGTQLSVL.